Listed below are T cell receptor beta chains from one sample, sequenced in a study of T-cell memory formation after mild COVID-19. MiXCR, applied by TCRdb to the 5' RACE reads, yields one record per CDR3 protein. The data show approximately 150,000 distinct CDR3 sequences, 15% to 20% seen once. The sequenced material came from PBMCs or a T cell subset sorted from them (not recorded which). Source of these receptors: an adult woman who had mild COVID-19 (a few samples of this study predate the infection). Cell type and time point are not known. CDR3s include the opening cysteine and the closing phenylalanine or tryptophan. Each record gives: V gene, J gene, clone size, D gene, CDR3 protein, CDR3 DNA. D genes are given only for firm matches. Not all rows give a size; the values are once, few, many and, for expanded clones, a class.

TRBV7-2	TRBJ2-1	few	TRBD2	CASSSAPGLAGGNYNEQFF	TGTGCCAGCAGCTCTGCCCCGGGACTAGCGGGAGGAAACTACAATGAGCAGTTCTTC
TRBV7-3	TRBJ1-2	NA	NA	CASSLSPVNYGYTF	TGTGCCAGCAGCTTAAGTCCCGTGAACTATGGCTACACCTTC
TRBV29-1	TRBJ1-1	NA	NA	CSAQGQEGTEAFF	TGCAGCGCCCAGGGGCAAGAAGGGACTGAAGCTTTCTTT
TRBV20-1	TRBJ1-2	NA	NA	CSARLTGRRHGYTF	TGCAGTGCTAGATTGACAGGCAGGAGACATGGCTACACCTTC
TRBV30	TRBJ2-7	NA	TRBD1	CAWSRGTGAYEQYF	TGTGCCTGGAGTAGGGGTACAGGGGCCTACGAGCAGTACTTC
TRBV29-1	TRBJ1-2	few	NA	CSVQGGAQGYTF	TGCAGCGTCCAAGGGGGGGCTCAAGGCTACACCTTC
TRBV6-4	TRBJ1-5	few	NA	CASVRARKLEGGDQPQHF	TGTGCCAGCGTGAGGGCCAGAAAATTAGAGGGTGGGGATCAGCCCCAGCATTTT
TRBV2	TRBJ2-7	NA	TRBD1	CASSPGTGTHEQYF	TGTGCCAGCAGCCCCGGGACAGGGACCCACGAGCAGTACTTC
TRBV9	TRBJ2-7	few	TRBD2	CASSVGLSGSSYEQYF	TGTGCCAGCAGCGTAGGGCTTAGCGGGAGCTCCTACGAGCAGTACTTC
TRBV5-1	TRBJ2-7	few	TRBD1	CASSGTGKDEQYF	TGCGCCAGCAGCGGGACAGGGAAAGACGAGCAGTACTTC
TRBV6-1	TRBJ2-5	NA	TRBD2	CASSDSSGETQYF	TGTGCCAGCAGTGACAGTAGCGGGGAGACCCAGTACTTC
TRBV19	TRBJ1-1	NA	NA	CASSQTANTEAFF	TGTGCCAGTAGTCAGACAGCGAACACTGAAGCTTTCTTT